The clone carrying this TCR beta chain is labeled medium-sized (0.01 to 0.1%). The target antigen is unknown. The source of the sample is a study of breast tumors, draining lymph nodes, adjacent tissues. Study-wide results and caveats: Luminal-like breast cancer showed significantly higher tumor–nontumor repertoire similarity than basal-like. Tumor repertoires ranked between lymph nodes and nontumor tissue in diversity, with V and J gene preferences. Most tumor T cells seemingly derive from lymph node, then expand in tumor.

From the multiplex PCR reads, TCRdb called clonotypes with MiXCR, one entry per CDR3 protein. The table has about 21,000 distinct CDR3 sequences, approximately 53% seen once. This CDR3 region has 17 residues. The ends were cut back, 3 bases at V and 0 bases at J, with 16 bases in the middle. Germline loops: CDR1 ENHRY, CDR2 SYGVKD. The TCR comes from a female donor with breast cancer. Some clones in this sample may be carry-over from other donors' samples. Material for sequencing was breast tumor tissue. The rearrangement joins TRBV10-3 to TRBJ2-3; D perhaps matches TRBD1 (6 bases). The CDR3 nucleotides are TGTGCCATCAGTGATTGGACAGCCAGTCTAAGCACAGATACGCAGTATTTT. This gives the protein CAISDWTASLSTDTQYF.